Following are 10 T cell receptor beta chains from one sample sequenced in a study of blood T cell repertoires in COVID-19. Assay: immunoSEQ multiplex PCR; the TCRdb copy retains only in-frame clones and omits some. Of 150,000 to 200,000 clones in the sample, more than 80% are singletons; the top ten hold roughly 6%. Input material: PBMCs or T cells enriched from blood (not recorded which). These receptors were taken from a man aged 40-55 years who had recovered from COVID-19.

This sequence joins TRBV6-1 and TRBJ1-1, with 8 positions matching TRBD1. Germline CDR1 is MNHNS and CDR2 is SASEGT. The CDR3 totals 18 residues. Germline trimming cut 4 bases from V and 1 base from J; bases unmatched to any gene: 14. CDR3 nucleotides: TGTGCCAGCAGTGCAGCAGACCCCAGGGGGCTTGGGAACACTGAAGCTTTCTTT. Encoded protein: CASSAADPRGLGNTEAFF.

CDR3 sequence reads: CASSVTGDNSPLHF. CDR3 coding DNA: TGTGCCAGCAGCGTAACAGGGGACAATTCACCCCTCCACTTT. The J gene is TRBJ1-6, the V gene TRBV9; TRBD1 agrees at 7 bases. The CDR3 is 14 residues long. Germline V CDR1 and CDR2: SGDLS, YYNGEE. Trimming at V came to 1 base and at J to 7 bases, leaving 2 bases not matched to a gene.

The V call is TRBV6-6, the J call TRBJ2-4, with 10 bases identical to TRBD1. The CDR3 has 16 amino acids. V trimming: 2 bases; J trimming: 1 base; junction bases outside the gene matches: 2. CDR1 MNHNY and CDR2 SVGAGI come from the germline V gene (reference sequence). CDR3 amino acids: CASSYGQGVAKNIQYF. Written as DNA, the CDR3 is TGTGCCAGCAGTTACGGACAGGGGGTTGCCAAAAACATTCAGTACTTC.

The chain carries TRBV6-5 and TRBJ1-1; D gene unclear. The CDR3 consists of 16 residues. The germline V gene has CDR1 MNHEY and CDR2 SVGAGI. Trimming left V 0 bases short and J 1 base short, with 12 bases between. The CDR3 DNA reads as TGTGCCAGCAGTTACTCGAAGGTGGAGGAGAACACTGAAGCTTTCTTT. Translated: CASSYSKVEENTEAFF.

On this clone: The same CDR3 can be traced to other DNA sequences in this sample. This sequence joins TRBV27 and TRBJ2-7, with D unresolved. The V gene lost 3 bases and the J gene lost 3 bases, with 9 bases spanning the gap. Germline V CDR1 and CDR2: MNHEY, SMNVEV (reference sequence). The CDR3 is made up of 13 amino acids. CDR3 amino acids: CASSFPPYYEQYF. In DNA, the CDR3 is TGTGCCAGCAGTTTCCCCCCTTACTACGAGCAGTACTTC.

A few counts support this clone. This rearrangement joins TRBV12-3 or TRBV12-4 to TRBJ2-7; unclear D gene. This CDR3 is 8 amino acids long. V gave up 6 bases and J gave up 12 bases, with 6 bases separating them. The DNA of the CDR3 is TGTGCCAGCAGACTGTCGTACTTC. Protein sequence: CASRLSYF.

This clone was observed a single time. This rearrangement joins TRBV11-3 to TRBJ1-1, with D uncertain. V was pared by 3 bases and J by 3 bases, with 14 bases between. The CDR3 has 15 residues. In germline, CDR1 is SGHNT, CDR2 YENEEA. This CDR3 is CASSLMRATYTEAFF. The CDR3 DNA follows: TGTGCCAGCAGCTTGATGAGGGCGACCTACACTGAAGCTTTCTTT.

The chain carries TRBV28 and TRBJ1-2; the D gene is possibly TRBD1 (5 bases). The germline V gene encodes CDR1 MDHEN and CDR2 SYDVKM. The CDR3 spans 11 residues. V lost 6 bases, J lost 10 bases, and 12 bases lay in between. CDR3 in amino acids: CASRTASVYTF. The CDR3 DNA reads TGTGCCAGCAGGACAGCCAGTGTCTACACCTTC.

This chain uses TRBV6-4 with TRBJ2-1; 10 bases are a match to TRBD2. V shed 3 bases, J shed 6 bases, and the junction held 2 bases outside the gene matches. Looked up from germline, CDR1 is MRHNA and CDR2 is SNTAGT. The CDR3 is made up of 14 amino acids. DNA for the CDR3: TGTGCCAGCAGTGAAGAGCGGGGGGGCAATGAGCAGTTCTTC. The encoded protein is CASSEERGGNEQFF.

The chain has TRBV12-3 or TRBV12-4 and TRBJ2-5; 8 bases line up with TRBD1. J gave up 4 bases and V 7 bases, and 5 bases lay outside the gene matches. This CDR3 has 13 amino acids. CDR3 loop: CASKQGGGETQYF. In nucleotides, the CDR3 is TGTGCCAGCAAACAGGGGGGAGGAGAGACCCAGTACTTC.